Listed here are 26 T cell receptor beta chains from one sample, sequenced in a study of PD-1 blockade in mismatch repair-deficient tumors (dated by TCRdb to the late 2010s). Antigens of these TCRs are unknown. To prepare the library, the immunoSEQ multiplex PCR assay was applied. As stored in TCRdb, this immuneACCESS dataset retains in-frame rearrangements with V and J assigned. A fraction of the clones does not appear; measured against another copy, unresolved V genes explain less than half of the discrepancy, and the remainder lacks a known reason. Here the sample has roughly 15,000 clones; approximately 84% occur a single time. The top ten constitute approximately 11% of the sample. This specimen's time point label, per the study, means: roughly ten-day in vitro stimulation with candidate neoantigen peptide 5. This sample comprised cells cultured in vitro, obtained from a patient treated with pembrolizumab. Source of these receptors: an adult with mismatch repair-deficient cancer.

The J gene is TRBJ2-3, the V gene TRBV7-3, with 9 bases lining up with TRBD2. The ends lost 0 bases at V and 4 bases at J; junction bases unmatched: 11. Germline-derived CDR1 and CDR2 are SGHTA and FQGTGA. The CDR3 runs 18 residues. As DNA, the CDR3 is TGTGCCAGCAGCTTAACGGTCATGGTAGCGGGAGACCCAGATACGCAGTATTTT. Protein sequence: CASSLTVMVAGDPDTQYF.

The chain links TRBV6-5 to TRBJ1-3; no clear D gene. Trimming pared 0 bases from V and 2 bases from J, leaving 8 bases between. The CDR3 is 15 amino acids. Per germline, CDR1 MNHEY and CDR2 SVGAGI. This chain's CDR3 is CASSYSSGAGNTIYF. DNA of the CDR3: TGTGCCAGCAGTTACTCGTCTGGGGCTGGAAACACCATATATTTT.

Only one count was recorded for this clone. The rearrangement uses TRBV6-1 and TRBJ2-2, with a possible D match to TRBD1 (6 bases). The V and J ends lost 3 bases and 4 bases respectively, with 15 bases between them. This CDR3 is 16 amino acids long. Germline CDR1 reads MNHNS; CDR2 reads SASEGT. The CDR3 region has the DNA TGTGCCAGCAGTGATGGTTTTACAGGGCCCACCGGGGAGCTGTTTTTT. Its protein product is CASSDGFTGPTGELFF.

The chain carries TRBV30 and TRBJ2-3; D is undetermined. Germline-derived CDR1 and CDR2 are GTSNPN and SVGIG (reference sequence). The CDR3 runs 12 residues. With 3 bases removed from V and 2 bases from J, the gap between germline ends came to 6 bases. CDR3 sequence (DNA): TGTGCCTGGAGCGGAATCACAGATACGCAGTATTTT. It yields the protein CAWSGITDTQYF.

The V gene is TRBV25-1, the J gene TRBJ2-2; D remains ambiguous. V lost 0 bases and J 7 bases, leaving 15 bases between the germline ends. Germline loops: CDR1 MGHDK, CDR2 SYGVNS. The CDR3 contains 16 residues. CDR3 nucleotide sequence: TGTGCCAGCAGTGAATATTTCCTAGGGCTGGGCGGGGAGCTGTTTTTT. Protein: CASSEYFLGLGGELFF.

The chain recombines TRBV5-1 with TRBJ2-5, with D perhaps TRBD1 (5 bases). V was pared by 4 bases and J by 4 bases, with 14 bases between. Germline CDR1 SGHRS, CDR2 YFSETQ. The CDR3 is 14 residues long. The CDR3 DNA reads as TGCGCCAGCAGCCCAAGGAGCAGGGTAGAGACCCAGTACTTC. This gives the protein CASSPRSRVETQYF.

The CDR3 spells CASSTFLAATYEQYF. In nucleotides, the CDR3 is TGTGCCAGCAGCACGTTCCTAGCGGCAACCTACGAGCAGTACTTC. This rearrangement joins TRBV11-2 to TRBJ2-7; TRBD2 aligns across 7 bases. With 5 bases clipped from V and 2 bases from J, the junction kept 9 bases outside the gene matches. Germline loops: CDR1 SGHAT, CDR2 FQNNGV. The CDR3 has 15 amino acids.

This chain joins TRBV21-1 and TRBJ2-5; whether TRBD1, the table's D call, matches the DNA was not checked. TRBV21-1 is recorded as a pseudogene. This CDR3 region has 14 residues. The CDR3 loop reads CASSKVGFQETQYF. In nucleotides, the CDR3 is TGTGCCAGCAGCAAAGTTGGCTTTCAAGAGACCCAGTACTTC.

A word on this clone: It differs at one base from a far larger clone, so likely a read error. The sample carries other DNA sequences with the same CDR3. The V call is TRBV5-6, the J call TRBJ2-7, with TRBD2 matching 7 bases. The CDR3 sequence is 12 residues long. The ends lost 4 bases at V and 7 bases at J; junction bases unmatched: 5. Per the germline V gene, CDR1 is SGHDT and CDR2 is YYEEEE. DNA for the CDR3: TGTGCCAGCAGCCCCCTGGGGGGGGAGCAGTACTTC. Its protein is CASSPLGGEQYF.

The rearrangement uses TRBV7-3 and TRBJ2-1; 12 nucleotides agree with TRBD2. Trimming took 5 bases from V and 0 from J; bases not matched to a gene: 8. Germline CDR1 reads SGHTA; CDR2 reads FQGTGA. The CDR3 has 18 residues. CDR3 residues: CASSAGLAGLSSYNEQFF. The CDR3 bases are TGTGCCAGCAGCGCTGGACTAGCGGGACTGAGCTCCTACAATGAGCAGTTCTTC. Using reference TRBV7-3 and TRBJ2-1 for the parts outside the CDR3, the full variable domain is GAGVSQTPSNKVTEKGKYVELRCDPISGHTALYWYRQSLGQGPEFLIYFQGTGAADDSGLPNDRFFAVRPEGSVSTLKIQRTERGDSAVYLCASSAGLAGLSSYNEQFFGPGTRLTVL.

The CDR3 here is CASSPTAYGQDEQYF. The CDR3 DNA reads as TGTGCCAGCAGCCCCACCGCATACGGACAGGACGAGCAGTACTTC. The rearrangement uses TRBV4-2 and TRBJ2-7, with TRBD1 matching 7 bases. Germline V gene sequence: CDR1 LGHNA, CDR2 YNFKEQ. After removal of 4 bases from V and 5 bases from J, the junction contained 11 bases not matched to a gene. The CDR3 spans 15 residues.

The chain uses TRBV9 and TRBJ2-1; weak D call: TRBD2 (5 bases). With 0 bases removed from V and 4 bases from J, the gap between germline ends came to 11 bases. This CDR3 is built from 15 residues. Per the germline V gene, CDR1 is SGDLS and CDR2 is YYNGEE. The DNA for the CDR3 is TGTGCCAGCAGCGTAGGCGGTAGCGCGTACAATGAGCAGTTCTTC. This gives the protein CASSVGGSAYNEQFF. The full variable domain, rest sourced from reference TRBV9 and TRBJ2-1, is DSGVTQTPKHLITATGQRVTLRCSPRSGDLSVYWYQQSLDQGLQFLIQYYNGEERAKGNILERFSAQQFPDLHSELNLSSLELGDSALYFCASSVGGSAYNEQFFGPGTRLTVL.

The genes are TRBV6-1 and TRBJ2-5; D remains unclear. CDR1 MNHNS and CDR2 SASEGT come from the germline V gene. This CDR3 is 15 amino acids long. Trimming shortened V by 1 base and J by 1 base, and 10 bases separated the two germline ends. Here the CDR3 reads CASSEGVAVQETQYF. As DNA, the CDR3 is TGTGCCAGCAGTGAAGGGGTAGCAGTCCAAGAGACCCAGTACTTC.

This CDR3 is CASSPYSGGNTGELFF. The CDR3, as DNA: TGTGCCAGCTCACCATACAGCGGCGGGAACACCGGGGAGCTGTTTTTT. The chain has TRBV18 and TRBJ2-2; D might be TRBD2 (5 bases). CDR3 length: 16 residues. The V gene lost 2 bases and the J gene lost 1 base, with 11 bases spanning the gap. CDR1 and CDR2 (germline): KGHSH, LQKENI.

J is TRBJ1-4 and V is TRBV5-1; D uncertain. Germline V gives CDR1 SGHRS, CDR2 YFSETQ. The CDR3 sequence is 14 residues long. The ends were cut back, 5 bases at V and 3 bases at J, with 11 bases in the middle. CDR3: CASSRADPNEKLFF. The CDR3 coding sequence is TGCGCCAGCAGTCGGGCAGACCCTAATGAAAAACTGTTTTTT.

The gene calls are TRBV11-2 and TRBJ2-5; D is unclear. Germline V lookup: CDR1 SGHAT, CDR2 FQNNGV. The CDR3 runs 15 residues. The ends were cut back, 3 bases at V and 3 bases at J, with 14 bases in the middle. The CDR3 DNA is TGTGCCAGCAGCTTTGTACGGTCCGGAGAAGAGACCCAGTACTTC. This sequence encodes CASSFVRSGEETQYF.

The gene calls are TRBV9 and TRBJ2-1, with TRBD2 matching over 9 bases. The CDR3 spans 15 residues. Trimming at V came to 1 base and at J to 5 bases, leaving 4 bases not matched to a gene. Germline V gene lookup returns CDR1 SGDLS and CDR2 YYNGEE. In DNA, the CDR3 is TGTGCCAGCAGCGTAATCGCGGGAGGGAACAATGAGCAGTTCTTC. It translates to CASSVIAGGNNEQFF.

V and J are TRBV28 and TRBJ1-2, with D possibly matching TRBD1 (6 bases). V gave up 3 bases and J gave up 7 bases, with 15 bases separating them. There are 14 residues in the CDR3. The germline V gene encodes CDR1 MDHEN and CDR2 SYDVKM. The DNA of the CDR3 is TGTGCCAGCAGTTTCAACGGGGGCGCAGGTGGCTACACCTTC. Its translation: CASSFNGGAGGYTF.

The chain joins TRBV14 to TRBJ2-7; D is perhaps TRBD1 (5 bases). V dropped 3 bases and J dropped 4 bases, with 7 bases sitting between them. CDR1 and CDR2 (germline): SGHDN, FVKESK. The CDR3 runs 12 residues. The CDR3 coding sequence is TGTGCCAGCAGCCATCAGGGTTACGAGCAGTACTTC. Translated: CASSHQGYEQYF.

The chain links TRBV5-4 to TRBJ2-5, with D perhaps assigned TRBD1 or TRBD2 (5 bases each). Trimming removed 0 bases from V and 0 bases from J, with 12 bases in between. The CDR3 loop spans 16 amino acids. The germline CDR1 and CDR2 sequences are SGHNT and YYREEE (reference sequence). The CDR3 spells CASSLGGGGYQETQYF. In DNA form, the CDR3 reads TGTGCCAGCAGCTTGGGGGGCGGCGGGTACCAAGAGACCCAGTACTTC.

This clone appeared a single time. This rearrangement joins TRBV28 to TRBJ1-6; 8 nucleotides agree with TRBD1. Germline V CDR1 and CDR2: MDHEN, SYDVKM. Trimming cost V 4 bases and J 8 bases; bases outside gene matches: 4. The CDR3 covers 14 residues. DNA for the CDR3: TGTGCCAGCAGTTCCGGACAGGGAGATTCACCCCTCCACTTT. Protein: CASSSGQGDSPLHF.

J is TRBJ2-1 and V is TRBV5-1, with D perhaps matching TRBD1 or TRBD2 (5 bases each). The CDR3 spans 16 residues. Germline V gene data show CDR1 as SGHRS and CDR2 as YFSETQ. V was pared by 4 bases and J by 16 bases, with 30 bases between. CDR3 in amino acids: CASSETRWSGSIGDFF. Written as DNA, the CDR3 is TGCGCCAGCAGCGAGACGCGTTGGTCGGGGTCTATCGGGGACTTCTTC. The whole variable domain, remainder taken from reference TRBV5-1 and TRBJ2-1, is KAGVTQTPRYLIKTRGQQVTLSCSPISGHRSVSWYQQTPGQGLQFLFEYFSETQRNKGNFPGRFSGRQFSNSRSEMNVSTLELGDSALYLCASSETRWSGSIGDFFGPGTRLTVL.

V usage is TRBV28 and J usage is TRBJ1-1; D is unclear. Trimming removed 5 bases at V and 4 bases at J, with 14 bases between. The CDR3 sequence is 14 residues long. Per germline, CDR1 MDHEN and CDR2 SYDVKM. In nucleotides, the CDR3 is TGTGCCAGCAGTCCCGTCGCCGGGAGCACTGAAGCTTTCTTT. This gives the protein CASSPVAGSTEAFF.

The chain couples TRBV5-6 to TRBJ2-1, with 7 bases that match TRBD2. CDR3 size: 17 residues. Germline V gives CDR1 SGHDT, CDR2 YYEEEE. After removal of 5 bases from V and 6 bases from J, the junction contained 17 bases not matched to a gene. CDR3 sequence (DNA): TGTGCCAGCAGTCCCGGGCCGTGGGAGGGCCGGGGCAATGAGCAGTTCTTC. This sequence encodes CASSPGPWEGRGNEQFF.

This clone was found once. The chain uses TRBV15 and TRBJ1-3; D not resolved. The CDR3 runs to 14 residues. CDR1 is LNHNV, CDR2 YYDKDF, per germline (reference sequence). V was clipped by 0 bases and J by 5 bases, with 8 bases between them. The CDR3 DNA is TGTGCCACCAGCAGAGATTGGTCCAGAAACACCATATATTTT. This translates into CATSRDWSRNTIYF.

This clone came up a few times. The V and J genes are TRBV27 and TRBJ1-4; D not certain. V lost 4 bases, J lost 8 bases, and 11 bases lay in between. Germline assignment: CDR1 MNHEY and CDR2 SMNVEV (reference sequence). The CDR3 is 13 residues long. The DNA of the CDR3 is TGTGCCAGCAGTTCCCCCAGGACCGAAAAACTGTTTTTT. It codes for CASSSPRTEKLFF. The whole variable domain, filled in from reference TRBV27 and TRBJ1-4, reads EAQVTQNPRYLITVTGKKLTVTCSQNMNHEYMSWYRQDPGLGLRQIYYSMNVEVTDKGDVPEGYKVSRKEKRNFPLILESPSPNQTSLYFCASSSPRTEKLFFGSGTQLSVL.